The 25 T cell receptor beta chains in this list originate from one sample, sequenced in a study of T-cell reconstitution after alpha-beta-depleted transplantation in children. The library targeted TCRbeta and was prepared with unique molecular identifiers. One entry per CDR3 protein, called by TCRdb with MiXCR from the PCR reads. The sample shows hundreds of thousands of distinct CDR3 sequences, 16% of them seen only once. The specimen comprised PBMCs from the stem cell graft donor, sampled from the stem cell graft. These receptors came from a human donor who donated a stem cell graft to a child with acute myeloid leukemia.

The table lists this clonotype with many counts. The V and J genes are TRBV10-3 and TRBJ1-2; D is possibly TRBD1 (5 bases). CDR1 is ENHRY and CDR2 is SYGVKD in the germline V gene. V was trimmed by 4 bases and J by 5 bases, leaving 8 bases between them. CDR3 size: 12 residues. This CDR3 is CAISGGGYGYTF. Here the CDR3 DNA reads TGTGCCATCAGTGGGGGCGGTTATGGCTACACCTTC.

The gene calls are TRBV20-1 and TRBJ2-5; TRBD1 might be the D (6 bases). The germline V and J ends were trimmed by 3 bases and 1 base, with 9 bases remaining between them. Germline-derived CDR1 and CDR2 are DFQATT and SNEGSKA (reference sequence). There are 13 residues in the CDR3. The CDR3 loop reads CSASRGFQETQYF. The CDR3 DNA sequence: TGCAGTGCTAGCAGGGGTTTCCAAGAGACCCAGTACTTC.

CDR3 sequence: CASSATGGLAYNEQFF. CDR3 bases: TGTGCCAGCAGCGCCACGGGGGGCCTAGCCTACAATGAGCAGTTCTTC. The chain uses TRBV9 and TRBJ2-1; D perhaps matches TRBD2 (7 bases). This CDR3 comprises 16 residues. V lost 3 bases and J 2 bases, leaving 15 bases between the germline ends. Germline V lookup: CDR1 SGDLS, CDR2 YYNGEE. The entire variable domain, with the rest obtained from reference TRBV9 and TRBJ2-1, is as follows: DSGVTQTPKHLITATGQRVTLRCSPRSGDLSVYWYQQSLDQGLQFLIQYYNGEERAKGNILERFSAQQFPDLHSELNLSSLELGDSALYFCASSATGGLAYNEQFFGPGTRLTVL.

This clonotype has at least ten counts. The rearrangement uses TRBV20-1 and TRBJ1-2; 10 nucleotides agree with TRBD1. The V and J ends lost 5 bases and 5 bases, in that order; junction bases with no gene match: 11. The CDR3 length is 15 residues. Germline lookup yields CDR1 DFQATT and CDR2 SNEGSKA (reference sequence). CDR3 coding DNA: TGCAGTGCTGACTCTCCGGGACAGGGGATTTATGGCTACACCTTC. Amino acids: CSADSPGQGIYGYTF.

This clonotype was observed at least ten times. The chain couples TRBV29-1 to TRBJ1-1; the D is unclear. This CDR3 has 12 residues. In germline, CDR1 is SQVTM, CDR2 ANQGSEA. Trimming removed 0 bases from V and 4 bases from J, with 6 bases in between. DNA of the CDR3: TGCAGCGTTGAAGATCCAGGCACTGAAGCTTTCTTT. Encoded protein: CSVEDPGTEAFF.

There are many counts of this clonotype. The chain is built from TRBV20-1 and TRBJ1-2; D is perhaps TRBD1 (5 bases). V was trimmed by 0 bases and J by 14 bases, leaving 22 bases between them. This CDR3 comprises 14 residues. The V gene's germline CDR1 is DFQATT and CDR2 SNEGSKA (reference sequence). In nucleotides, the CDR3 is TGCAGTGCTAGAGATCTCTCGGTGAGCAGGGCATGGACCTTC. Translating it yields CSARDLSVSRAWTF.

This clonotype was found many times. The rearrangement joins TRBV20-1 to TRBJ1-1; maybe TRBD1 (6 bases). Trimming removed 5 bases from V and 6 bases from J, with 22 bases in between. This CDR3 is built from 15 residues. CDR1 and CDR2 from the germline V gene are DFQATT and SNEGSKA (reference sequence). DNA for the CDR3: TGCAGTGCTCCTGACAGGACCCCGCTTGGGTCTGAAGCTTTCTTT. It is translated as CSAPDRTPLGSEAFF.

Of note for this clonotype: One end of the junction fails to match germline, which may point to a read error. The chain carries TRBV7-2 and TRBJ1-1, with D perhaps matching TRBD1 (5 bases). From germline, CDR1 is SGHTA and CDR2 FQGNSA. The length of the CDR3 is 18 residues. As DNA, the CDR3 is TGTGCCTGCAGTTTAGCGAGCTTTTTGCGGGGAGGGGACACTGAAGCTTTCTTT. Its translation: CACSLASFLRGGDTEAFF.

This clonotype has ten or more counts. CDR3 nucleotide sequence: TGCGCCAGCAGCCCAGGGGGTTCGGAATGCTACACCTTC. This translates into CASSPGGSECYTF. The chain uses TRBV4-3 and TRBJ1-2, with 7 bases aligning to TRBD1. Germline CDR1 LGHNA, CDR2 YSLEER. The CDR3 is 13 amino acids. V dropped 4 bases and J dropped 9; count of bases not matched to a gene: 8.

This clonotype was detected ten times or more. The chain employs TRBV6-1 and TRBJ2-7; 13 bases agree with TRBD2. Germline CDR1 reads MNHNS; CDR2 reads SASEGT. The CDR3 sequence is 15 residues long. Trimming at V came to 6 bases and at J to 3 bases, leaving 5 bases not matched to a gene. In nucleotides, the CDR3 is TGTGCCAGCAGCACTAGCGGGGGGGGAAACTACGAGCAGTACTTC. Translating it yields CASSTSGGGNYEQYF.

The sample holds a few counts of this clonotype. The genes are TRBV20-1 and TRBJ1-5; 11 bases agree with TRBD1. CDR3 size: 14 residues. V shed 3 bases and J 5 bases; nucleotides not matched to a gene: 3. The germline V gene has CDR1 DFQATT and CDR2 SNEGSKA (reference sequence). The CDR3 DNA sequence: TGCAGTGCTAGTAAGGGACAGGGGGATCAGCCCCAGCATTTT. Encoded protein: CSASKGQGDQPQHF.

This clonotype has a count of ten or more. V and J are TRBV15 and TRBJ2-6, with no clear D. This CDR3 has 14 amino acids. The germline CDR1 and CDR2 sequences are LNHNV and YYDKDF (reference sequence). V dropped 3 bases and J dropped 0 bases, with 3 bases sitting between them. The CDR3 sequence: CATSSPSGANVLTF. In DNA, the CDR3 is TGTGCCACCAGCAGTCCCTCTGGGGCCAACGTCCTGACTTTC.

The table lists this clonotype with a few counts. J is TRBJ2-3 and V is TRBV24-1; D unresolved. Trimming removed 0 bases at V and 5 bases at J, with 8 bases between. There are 14 residues in the CDR3. Germline loops: CDR1 KGHDR, CDR2 SFDVKD. This CDR3 is CATSDLPDGDTQYF. DNA of the CDR3: TGTGCCACCAGTGATTTGCCCGACGGAGATACGCAGTATTTT.

This clonotype has a count of ten or more. V gene TRBV12-3 or TRBV12-4 combines with J gene TRBJ1-2, with 10 nucleotides matching TRBD1. The V and J ends lost 6 bases and 10 bases, in that order; junction bases with no gene match: 11. The CDR3 loop spans 14 amino acids. In nucleotides, the CDR3 is TGTGCCAGCAGACTCTTCGACAGGGGGCAGGCCTACACCTTC. It codes for CASRLFDRGQAYTF.

This clonotype has ten or more counts. CDR3 in DNA: TGCGCCAGCAGCCTAACAGGGGACTCACCCCTCCACTTT. Protein product: CASSLTGDSPLHF. J is TRBJ1-6 and V is TRBV5-1; TRBD1 aligns across 7 bases. CDR3 length: 13 amino acids. With 4 bases clipped from V and 10 bases from J, the junction kept 5 bases outside the gene matches. CDR1 SGHRS and CDR2 YFSETQ come from the germline V gene.

This clonotype showed up just a few times. V is TRBV4-2 and J is TRBJ1-1, with a tentative D call TRBD1 (5 bases). Per germline, CDR1 LGHNA and CDR2 YNFKEQ. The ends were cut back, 3 bases at V and 0 bases at J, with 14 bases in the middle. The CDR3 contains 16 residues. The CDR3 coding sequence is TGTGCCAGCAGCCATCTATTGGGGGAGGTGAACACTGAAGCTTTCTTT. Its translation is CASSHLLGEVNTEAFF.

The chain recombines TRBV24-1 with TRBJ2-1; 9 bases map to TRBD1. Germline V gene sequence: CDR1 KGHDR, CDR2 SFDVKD. J was trimmed by 7 bases and V by 7 bases; bases with no gene match: 4. This CDR3 comprises 13 residues. Written as DNA, the CDR3 is TGTGCCACCAGACAGGGGGCGCGGAATGAGCAGTTCTTC. Amino acid sequence: CATRQGARNEQFF.

The chain combines TRBV6-2 or TRBV6-3 with TRBJ2-7; 8 bases match TRBD1. V shed 6 bases and J 3 bases; nucleotides not matched to a gene: 10. The CDR3 sequence is 15 residues long. The V gene's germline CDR1 is MNHEY and CDR2 SVGEGT. Here the CDR3 DNA reads TGTGCCAGCAGCTGGACAGGGAACCACTACTACGAGCAGTACTTC. Encoded protein: CASSWTGNHYYEQYF.

This chain joins TRBV12-3 or TRBV12-4 and TRBJ2-2; no reliable D call. V was pared by 5 bases and J by 6 bases, with 10 bases between. This CDR3 contains 13 residues. The CDR3 loop reads CASSPHMAGELFF. The CDR3, as DNA: TGTGCCAGCAGTCCTCATATGGCCGGGGAGCTGTTTTTT.

This chain connects TRBV7-9 to TRBJ1-2; D possibly corresponds to TRBD1 (5 bases). The CDR3 length is 14 residues. CDR1 is SEHNR and CDR2 is FQNEAQ in the germline V gene (reference sequence). Trimming removed 4 bases from V and 1 base from J, with 10 bases in between. CDR3 DNA: TGTGCCAGCAGCTCTACCAGGGATAACTATGGCTACACCTTC. As protein: CASSSTRDNYGYTF. Variable domain in full (rest from reference TRBV7-9 and TRBJ1-2): DTGVSQNPRHKITKRGQNVTFRCDPISEHNRLYWYRQTLGQGPEFLTYFQNEAQLEKSRLLSDRFSAERPKGSFSTLEIQRTEQGDSAMYLCASSSTRDNYGYTFGSGTRLTVV.

This clonotype showed up many times. The J gene is TRBJ1-5, the V gene TRBV20-1; D gene ambiguous. V lost 3 bases and J lost 6, with 18 bases in between. Germline values: CDR1 DFQATT, CDR2 SNEGSKA (reference sequence). The CDR3 extends over 15 amino acids. The CDR3 loop reads CSAREGWTGSQPQHF. CDR3 sequence (DNA): TGCAGTGCTAGGGAAGGTTGGACGGGAAGTCAGCCCCAGCATTTT.

This clonotype was seen many times. The chain uses TRBV27 and TRBJ1-5, with no clear D. The CDR3 runs to 14 residues. The germline CDR1 and CDR2 sequences are MNHEY and SMNVEV (reference sequence). Trimming removed 8 bases from V and 1 base from J, with 12 bases in between. This CDR3 is CASAVGSSNQPQHF. As DNA, the CDR3 is TGTGCCAGCGCTGTGGGGTCAAGCAATCAGCCCCAGCATTTT.

This clonotype was recorded at least ten times. The J gene is TRBJ2-1, the V gene TRBV10-3; D is possibly TRBD2 (7 bases). CDR1 is ENHRY and CDR2 is SYGVKD in the germline V gene. Trimming removed 11 bases from V and 6 bases from J, with 14 bases in between. CDR3 length: 12 amino acids. CDR3: CAVGGGGNEQFF. The CDR3 DNA is TGTGCCGTCGGGGGCGGGGGCAATGAGCAGTTCTTC.

This clonotype has a handful of counts. The V gene is TRBV12-3 or TRBV12-4, the J gene TRBJ1-5, with 7 bases that match TRBD1. The ends lost 1 base at V and 6 bases at J; junction bases unmatched: 9. This CDR3 is 16 amino acids long. The CDR3 region has the DNA TGTGCCAGCAGTTTAGATCCGAGACAGGGAGGTCAGCCCCAGCATTTT. This encodes CASSLDPRQGGQPQHF.

This clonotype was picked up many times. The rearrangement joins TRBV30 to TRBJ2-5; D ambiguous. V lost 1 base and J lost 1, with 4 bases in between. This CDR3 contains 12 residues. The germline V gene has CDR1 GTSNPN and CDR2 SVGIG (reference sequence). The CDR3 DNA reads TGTGCCTGGAGTGCGGTCCAAGAGACCCAGTACTTC. Translated, it gives CAWSAVQETQYF.